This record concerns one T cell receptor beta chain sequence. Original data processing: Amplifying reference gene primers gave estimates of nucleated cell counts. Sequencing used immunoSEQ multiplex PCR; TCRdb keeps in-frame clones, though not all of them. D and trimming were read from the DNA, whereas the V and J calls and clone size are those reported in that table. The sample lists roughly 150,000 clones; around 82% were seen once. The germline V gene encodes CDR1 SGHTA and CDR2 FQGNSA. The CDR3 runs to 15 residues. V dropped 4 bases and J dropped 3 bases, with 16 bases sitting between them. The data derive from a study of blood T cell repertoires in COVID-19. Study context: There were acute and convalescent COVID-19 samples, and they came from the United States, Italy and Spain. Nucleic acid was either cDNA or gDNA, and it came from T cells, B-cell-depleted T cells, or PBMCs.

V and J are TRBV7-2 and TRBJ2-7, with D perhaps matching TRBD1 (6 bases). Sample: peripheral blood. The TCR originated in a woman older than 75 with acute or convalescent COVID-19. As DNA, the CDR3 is TGTGCCAGCAGCTCACTAGGGACAACGATCTACGAGCAGTACTTC. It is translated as CASSSLGTTIYEQYF.